This T cell receptor beta chain was identified in a study of cytotoxic CD8 clonotypes in ibrutinib-treated CLL. Points from the study as a whole: Public clonotypes occurred uncommonly; on treatment, they contracted or remained stable.

Deep sequencing aimed at 1 in 200,000 to 1 in 1 million T cells' resolution. The data were produced by immunoSEQ multiplex PCR, yet TCRdb's version contains in-frame clones alone and is incomplete. The sample records about 39,000 clones, about two thirds being singletons. There are a few counts of this clone. Its antigen is unidentified. The CDR3 runs to 11 residues. Germline-derived CDR1 and CDR2 are GTSNPN and SVGIG (reference sequence). The V end was cut by 0 bases, the J end by 7 bases, with 3 bases between. PBMCs were cryopreserved, and about 1.8 micrograms of genomic DNA from them went into TCR beta libraries.

The V gene is TRBV30, the J gene TRBJ1-4; unclear D gene. The receptor's source is a human donor with chronic lymphocytic leukemia. This sample comprised PBMCs, obtained at disease progression, from a patient treated with ibrutinib. CDR3 loop: CAWSVGEKLFF. For the CDR3, the DNA is TGTGCCTGGAGTGTAGGTGAAAAACTGTTTTTT.